A selection of T cell receptor beta chains follows, all from one sample in a study of cytotoxic CD8 clonotypes in ibrutinib-treated CLL. The assay was immunoSEQ multiplex PCR, and TCRdb's table has in-frame clones only and misses some. The repertoire includes 90,000 to 150,000 clones, about 53% of them detected once, and 37% sits in the top ten. Sequencing was performed on PBMCs, taken after 24 months of ibrutinib treatment. These receptors came from a human donor with chronic lymphocytic leukemia. Each CDR3 is given with its conserved first and last residue. The D gene is left open where the match is weak. Clone size is not always given. Where it is, it says once, few, many or a class for expanded clones.

>TRBV29-1|.|.|TRBJ2-5
CSVASSARTPSTIRAFKETQYF
TGCAGCGTTGCCTCATCTGCTCGGACACCGTCCACGATACGAGCCTTTAAAGAGACCCAGTACTTC
>TRBV9|.|.|TRBJ2-7
CASSVAAADYEQYF
TGTGCCAGCAGCGTAGCGGCGGCGGATTACGAGCAGTACTTC
>TRBV9|few|TRBD1|TRBJ2-1
CASSASAGQGNEQFF
TGTGCCAGCAGCGCGTCGGCCGGACAGGGCAATGAGCAGTTCTTC
>TRBV30|.|.|TRBJ1-4
CAWQRQGNEKLFF
TGTGCCTGGCAGCGGCAAGGGAATGAAAAACTGTTTTTT
>TRBV12-5|few|.|TRBJ1-5
CASASGLPQHF
TGTGCTAGTGCCTCGGGGCTACCCCAGCATTTT
>TRBV11-3|.|TRBD1|TRBJ2-1
CASSPGTGNHNEQFF
TGTGCCAGCAGCCCCGGGACAGGGAACCACAATGAGCAGTTCTTC
>TRBV28|.|TRBD1|TRBJ2-7
CASSLAAGQGINEQYF
TGTGCCAGCAGTTTAGCAGCGGGACAGGGTATTAACGAGCAGTACTTC
>TRBV2|.|.|TRBJ2-6
CASTPDRYFSGANVLTF
TGTGCCAGCACCCCTGACAGGTACTTCTCTGGGGCCAACGTCCTGACTTTC
>TRBV5-1|few|TRBD1|TRBJ1-2
CASSTGGKDGYTF
TGCGCCAGCAGCACAGGGGGCAAGGATGGCTACACCTTC
>TRBV9|once|TRBD2|TRBJ2-7
CASSPGLAGGLLDEQYF
TGTGCCAGCAGCCCCGGACTAGCGGGGGGGCTTTTAGACGAGCAGTACTTC
>TRBV7-9|.|TRBD1|TRBJ1-6
CASSQDRDNSPLHF
TGTGCCAGCAGCCAGGACAGGGATAATTCACCCCTCCACTTT
>TRBV18|.|.|TRBJ2-2
CASSPQEEELFF
TGTGCCAGCTCACCACAAGAGGAGGAGCTGTTTTTT
>TRBV7-9|few|.|TRBJ2-5
CASSFTGPETQYF
TGTGCCAGCAGCTTTACAGGGCCAGAGACCCAGTACTTC
>TRBV2|.|TRBD2|TRBJ2-5
CASMAAGGPQETQYF
TGTGCCAGCATGGCAGCGGGGGGCCCGCAAGAGACCCAGTACTTC
>TRBV9|few|.|TRBJ2-4
CASSVGGNQGSKNIQYF
TGTGCCAGCAGCGTAGGCGGAAATCAGGGTTCCAAAAACATTCAGTACTTC
>TRBV27|.|.|TRBJ2-7
CASSLSPTSRQYF
TGTGCCAGCAGTTTATCCCCAACTAGCAGGCAGTACTTC
>TRBV12-5|.|.|TRBJ2-7
CASGSITRTAYEQYF
TGTGCTAGTGGATCCATCACTCGGACAGCCTACGAGCAGTACTTC
>TRBV18|once|TRBD1|TRBJ1-1
CASSLTGATEAFF
TGTGCCAGCTCATTGACAGGGGCCACTGAAGCTTTCTTT
>TRBV7-9|.|.|TRBJ2-7
CASSFTGSSYEQYF
TGTGCCAGCAGCTTCACAGGGTCGTCCTACGAGCAGTACTTC
>TRBV6-5|.|.|TRBJ1-6
CASRPDRQKNSPLHF
TGTGCCAGCAGACCGGACCGGCAAAAGAATTCACCCCTCCACTTT
>TRBV29-1|.|TRBD2|TRBJ2-7
CSVPGLASNEQYF
TGCAGCGTCCCGGGACTAGCATCCAACGAGCAGTACTTC
>TRBV5-4|.|.|TRBJ2-1
CASMESGVPFYNEQFF
TGTGCCAGCATGGAATCCGGTGTCCCTTTTTACAATGAGCAGTTCTTC
>TRBV20-1|.|.|TRBJ1-4
CSARKQEKLFF
TGCAGTGCCAGAAAACAGGAAAAACTGTTTTTT
>TRBV18|.|TRBD2|TRBJ2-2
CASSPRTLGLEENTGELFF
TGTGCCAGCTCACCAAGGACTCTGGGACTAGAGGAAAACACCGGGGAGCTGTTTTTT
>TRBV30|.|.|TRBJ2-1
CAWSHRQPEQFF
TGTGCCTGGAGTCATAGACAGCCAGAGCAGTTCTTC
>TRBV7-9|few|.|TRBJ1-2
CASSLPGAGGYTF
TGTGCCAGCAGCTTACCGGGGGCGGGCGGCTACACCTTC
>TRBV20-1|.|.|TRBJ1-3
CSASSGNTIYF
TGCAGTGCTAGTTCTGGAAACACCATATATTTT
>TRBV7-3|.|TRBD1|TRBJ1-6
CASSPGQGGSPLHF
TGTGCCAGCAGTCCGGGACAGGGAGGTTCACCCCTCCACTTT
>TRBV4-1|.|TRBD2|TRBJ2-5
CASSHELAEETQYF
TGCGCCAGCAGCCATGAACTAGCGGAAGAGACCCAGTACTTC
>TRBV30|.|.|TRBJ1-4
CAWSRQGREKLFF
TGTGCCTGGAGTCGGCAGGGGAGAGAAAAACTGTTTTTT
>TRBV6-6|once|.|TRBJ2-2
CASSPGPGELFF
TGTGCCAGCAGCCCGGGTCCCGGGGAGCTGTTTTTT
>TRBV5-1|.|TRBD2|TRBJ2-5
CASSSRTSGGETQYF
TGCGCCAGCAGCTCCAGGACTAGCGGAGGGGAGACCCAGTACTTC
>TRBV28|.|.|TRBJ2-1
CASSLPRSNEQFF
TGTGCCAGCAGTTTACCTAGATCCAATGAGCAGTTCTTC
>TRBV9|medium-sized|.|TRBJ1-6
CASSVEGLKNSPLHF
TGTGCCAGCAGCGTAGAGGGACTCAAGAATTCACCCCTCCACTTT
>TRBV27|.|TRBD2|TRBJ2-4
CAAGGIAKNIQYF
TGTGCCGCCGGGGGGATAGCCAAAAACATTCAGTACTTC
>TRBV11-3|.|.|TRBJ2-1
CASSLMGTPYNEQFF
TGTGCCAGCAGCTTAATGGGGACACCTTACAATGAGCAGTTCTTC
>TRBV10-2|.|.|TRBJ2-7
CASSEASRTYEQYF
TGCGCCAGCAGTGAAGCGAGCAGAACCTACGAGCAGTACTTC
>TRBV9|.|.|TRBJ2-5
CASSVGGGSQETQYF
TGTGCCAGCAGCGTAGGAGGGGGGTCCCAAGAGACCCAGTACTTC
>TRBV5-1|few|.|TRBJ2-7
CASSLRPPPEEQYF
TGCGCCAGCAGCTTAAGGCCCCCCCCGGAGGAGCAGTACTTC
>TRBV6-6|few|TRBD1|TRBJ1-2
CASRRPGGADYGYTF
TGTGCCAGCAGGAGACCAGGGGGCGCCGACTATGGCTACACCTTC
>TRBV25-1|many|TRBD1|TRBJ1-4
CASSEYYRGLEKLFF
TGTGCCAGCAGTGAATATTACAGGGGGCTTGAAAAACTGTTTTTT
>TRBV5-5|.|.|TRBJ2-7
CASSLVGYEQYF
TGTGCCAGCAGTCTTGTGGGTTACGAGCAGTACTTC
>TRBV15|.|.|TRBJ2-7
CATSRDYRQPTYEQYF
TGTGCCACCAGCAGAGATTATCGACAGCCGACCTACGAGCAATACTTC
>TRBV13|.|TRBD1|TRBJ1-6
CASSSRGRNSPLHF
TGTGCCAGCAGCTCAAGGGGGCGTAATTCACCCCTCCACTTT
>TRBV29-1|once|.|TRBJ1-2
CSVEDLARNYYGGYTF
TGCAGCGTTGAAGATCTTGCCAGGAACTACTATGGTGGCTACACCTTC
>TRBV5-1|.|TRBD1|TRBJ1-6
CASRATGTDNSPLHF
TGCGCCAGCAGGGCCACCGGGACAGATAATTCACCCCTCCACTTT
>TRBV7-2|.|.|TRBJ1-2
CASSLMTHGYTF
TGTGCCAGCAGCCTTATGACACATGGCTACACCTTC
>TRBV29-1|.|TRBD1|TRBJ1-6
CSVAGTGILYSPLHF
TGCAGCGTTGCCGGGACAGGGATTCTGTACTCACCCCTCCACTTT
>TRBV9|.|.|TRBJ2-5
CASSVGQGWETQYF
TGTGCCAGCAGCGTAGGTCAGGGGTGGGAGACCCAGTACTTC
>TRBV6-1|.|.|TRBJ2-5
CASILGRGTQYF
TGTGCCAGCATCCTTGGGAGAGGGACCCAGTACTTC
>TRBV4-1|.|.|TRBJ2-2
CASSQPGGPGELFF
TGCGCCAGCAGCCAACCAGGGGGGCCCGGGGAGCTGTTTTTT
>TRBV6-5|.|TRBD1|TRBJ2-7
CASSRGGQGTYEQYF
TGTGCCAGCTCTAGGGGGGGACAGGGGACCTACGAGCAGTACTTC
>TRBV7-2|.|TRBD1|TRBJ2-2
CASSIQGAGELFF
TGTGCCAGCAGCATACAGGGGGCCGGGGAGCTGTTTTTT
>TRBV6-6|.|TRBD1|TRBJ1-2
CATREGANYGYTF
TGTGCCACCCGCGAGGGGGCAAACTATGGCTACACCTTC
>TRBV7-6|once|.|TRBJ2-7
CASSLGAEQYF
TGTGCCAGCAGCTTAGGGGCAGAGCAGTACTTC
>TRBV7-3|.|.|TRBJ2-1
CASSFDSSSYNEQFF
TGTGCCAGCAGCTTCGACAGCAGCTCCTACAATGAGCAGTTCTTC
>TRBV5-4|.|.|TRBJ2-3
CASAGDTQYF
TGTGCCAGCGCAGGGGATACGCAGTATTTT
>TRBV5-6|.|.|TRBJ1-3
CASSWDSGNTIYF
TGTGCCAGCAGCTGGGACTCTGGAAACACCATATATTTT
>TRBV2|few|.|TRBJ1-6
CASRALRGSSPLHF
TGTGCCAGCAGGGCTCTTAGGGGTAGTTCACCCCTCCACTTT